This is a list of T cell receptor beta chains from one sample in a study of cytomegalovirus exposure and HLA in healthy donors. Using immunoSEQ multiplex PCR, the repertoire was profiled, and TCRdb retains in-frame clones only, with some absent. Here the sample spans about 180,000 clones, roughly 82% being singletons. Input material: PBMCs. The receptors here all came from a man between 35 and 55 years old in good health and CMV-seronegative. Both conserved end residues are trimmed from each CDR3. The D gene is left open where the match is weak.

cdr3_aa: ASSSSGLYGYT
d_call: .
j_call: TRBJ1-2
cdr3_length: 11
v_call: TRBV28

cdr3_aa: ASSDDRVYGYT
d_call: TRBD1
j_call: TRBJ1-2
cdr3_length: 11
v_call: TRBV5-6

cdr3_aa: ASSSPGQGTDTQY
d_call: TRBD1
j_call: TRBJ2-3
cdr3_length: 13
v_call: TRBV28

cdr3_aa: ASSWEGRETEAF
d_call: .
j_call: TRBJ1-1
cdr3_length: 12
v_call: TRBV7-9

cdr3_aa: ASSLSESYGYT
d_call: .
j_call: TRBJ1-2
cdr3_length: 11
v_call: TRBV27

cdr3_aa: ASSYRLAVSDTQY
d_call: TRBD2
j_call: TRBJ2-3
cdr3_length: 13
v_call: TRBV6-5

cdr3_aa: ASSFATSQGINQPQH
d_call: .
j_call: TRBJ1-5
cdr3_length: 15
v_call: TRBV28

cdr3_aa: ASSQTQGLDTQY
d_call: .
j_call: TRBJ2-3
cdr3_length: 12
v_call: TRBV11-2

cdr3_aa: ASSLGTGRGNTIY
d_call: TRBD1
j_call: TRBJ1-3
cdr3_length: 13
v_call: TRBV7-8

cdr3_aa: ASSRDRRYGYT
d_call: TRBD1
j_call: TRBJ1-2
cdr3_length: 11
v_call: TRBV28

cdr3_aa: ASRSQGSGANVLT
d_call: TRBD1
j_call: TRBJ2-6
cdr3_length: 13
v_call: TRBV2

cdr3_aa: AWRDRNYGYT
d_call: TRBD1
j_call: TRBJ1-2
cdr3_length: 10
v_call: TRBV30

cdr3_aa: ASSQVGPGQRNSPLH
d_call: TRBD1
j_call: TRBJ1-6
cdr3_length: 15
v_call: TRBV4-1

cdr3_aa: ASRGTSGANEQF
d_call: TRBD2
j_call: TRBJ2-1
cdr3_length: 12
v_call: TRBV2

cdr3_aa: ASSRKRDTEAF
d_call: .
j_call: TRBJ1-1
cdr3_length: 11
v_call: TRBV4-3

cdr3_aa: ASSSHSRTSGSFEQF
d_call: TRBD2
j_call: TRBJ2-1
cdr3_length: 15
v_call: TRBV7-3

cdr3_aa: AISTGTQETQY
d_call: .
j_call: TRBJ2-5
cdr3_length: 11
v_call: TRBV10-3

cdr3_aa: ASSTSRDRLHEQY
d_call: TRBD1
j_call: TRBJ2-7
cdr3_length: 13
v_call: TRBV7-2

cdr3_aa: ASGRQGAREQY
d_call: TRBD1
j_call: TRBJ2-5
cdr3_length: 11
v_call: TRBV2

cdr3_aa: ASSPWSLAGGQETQY
d_call: TRBD2
j_call: TRBJ2-5
cdr3_length: 15
v_call: TRBV5-5

cdr3_aa: ASSPVAGGPSDEQF
d_call: TRBD2
j_call: TRBJ2-1
cdr3_length: 14
v_call: TRBV7-3

cdr3_aa: AWVGDTEAF
d_call: .
j_call: TRBJ1-1
cdr3_length: 9
v_call: TRBV30

cdr3_aa: ASSSLAGAEGDTQY
d_call: TRBD2
j_call: TRBJ2-3
cdr3_length: 14
v_call: TRBV18

cdr3_aa: ASSLVAGAVETQY
d_call: TRBD2
j_call: TRBJ2-5
cdr3_length: 13
v_call: TRBV27

cdr3_aa: ASSILTGRGYT
d_call: TRBD1
j_call: TRBJ1-2
cdr3_length: 11
v_call: TRBV19

cdr3_aa: ASSLGGFSLEQY
d_call: .
j_call: TRBJ2-7
cdr3_length: 12
v_call: TRBV7-2

cdr3_aa: ASSPGQGDGYT
d_call: TRBD1
j_call: TRBJ1-2
cdr3_length: 11
v_call: TRBV18

cdr3_aa: ASSLRMTGGNQPQH
d_call: TRBD1
j_call: TRBJ1-5
cdr3_length: 14
v_call: TRBV28

cdr3_aa: ASSQNYGNQPQH
d_call: .
j_call: TRBJ1-5
cdr3_length: 12
v_call: TRBV2

cdr3_aa: ASSQSMSRVGEQY
d_call: .
j_call: TRBJ2-7
cdr3_length: 13
v_call: TRBV23-1

cdr3_aa: ASSSYSSYNEQF
d_call: .
j_call: TRBJ2-1
cdr3_length: 12
v_call: TRBV7-3

cdr3_aa: ASSLDGSRRSTDTQY
d_call: .
j_call: TRBJ2-3
cdr3_length: 15
v_call: TRBV11-3

cdr3_aa: ASSTVGGAMNTEAF
d_call: .
j_call: TRBJ1-1
cdr3_length: 14
v_call: TRBV5-8

cdr3_aa: ASSWQLNTEAF
d_call: .
j_call: TRBJ1-1
cdr3_length: 11
v_call: TRBV6-6

cdr3_aa: ASSLGLAGTGELF
d_call: TRBD2
j_call: TRBJ2-2
cdr3_length: 13
v_call: TRBV7-2

cdr3_aa: ASSRTSGIRNEQF
d_call: TRBD2
j_call: TRBJ2-1
cdr3_length: 13
v_call: TRBV5-4

cdr3_aa: ASRFSYYGYT
d_call: .
j_call: TRBJ1-2
cdr3_length: 10
v_call: TRBV12-2

cdr3_aa: AISESHGTGNTIY
d_call: .
j_call: TRBJ1-3
cdr3_length: 13
v_call: TRBV10-3

cdr3_aa: ASSRSNQETQY
d_call: .
j_call: TRBJ2-5
cdr3_length: 11
v_call: TRBV7-2

cdr3_aa: ASSSTDTQY
d_call: .
j_call: TRBJ2-3
cdr3_length: 9
v_call: TRBV28

cdr3_aa: ASQTDRGYNEQF
d_call: TRBD1
j_call: TRBJ2-1
cdr3_length: 12
v_call: TRBV7-8

cdr3_aa: ASSVGTGNEKLF
d_call: TRBD1
j_call: TRBJ1-4
cdr3_length: 12
v_call: TRBV9

cdr3_aa: ASSSGTDTQY
d_call: .
j_call: TRBJ2-3
cdr3_length: 10
v_call: TRBV5-1

cdr3_aa: ASSYQYEQY
d_call: .
j_call: TRBJ2-7
cdr3_length: 9
v_call: TRBV6-5

cdr3_aa: ASRGGGRKYNEQF
d_call: .
j_call: TRBJ2-1
cdr3_length: 13
v_call: TRBV5-1

cdr3_aa: ASSHSGRGSYEQY
d_call: TRBD2
j_call: TRBJ2-7
cdr3_length: 13
v_call: TRBV11-1

cdr3_aa: ASSFRVPLNTEAF
d_call: .
j_call: TRBJ1-1
cdr3_length: 13
v_call: TRBV27

cdr3_aa: ASSLEGYNSPLH
d_call: .
j_call: TRBJ1-6
cdr3_length: 12
v_call: TRBV27

cdr3_aa: ASSFGTSGAGGELF
d_call: TRBD2
j_call: TRBJ2-2
cdr3_length: 14
v_call: TRBV5-4

cdr3_aa: ASSPLPQGEQY
d_call: .
j_call: TRBJ2-7
cdr3_length: 11
v_call: TRBV7-2

cdr3_aa: ASRDLAGEGYEQY
d_call: TRBD2
j_call: TRBJ2-7
cdr3_length: 13
v_call: TRBV19

cdr3_aa: ASSVATGGGPQF
d_call: TRBD1
j_call: TRBJ2-1
cdr3_length: 12
v_call: TRBV9

cdr3_aa: ASSYTGANTEAF
d_call: .
j_call: TRBJ1-1
cdr3_length: 12
v_call: TRBV7-9

cdr3_aa: ATASGSDREQY
d_call: TRBD2
j_call: TRBJ2-7
cdr3_length: 11
v_call: TRBV5-4

cdr3_aa: ASRRTVSPYQPQH
d_call: .
j_call: TRBJ1-5
cdr3_length: 13
v_call: TRBV6-5

cdr3_aa: ASSLEGGGGGVREQY
d_call: .
j_call: TRBJ2-7
cdr3_length: 15
v_call: TRBV11-3